The 8 T cell receptor beta chains below were found in one sample sequenced in a study of cytomegalovirus exposure and HLA in healthy donors. The PCR made use of 60 Vbeta and 13 Jbeta primers. Produced via immunoSEQ multiplex PCR; TCRdb's table is partial and in-frame only. Of around 190,000 clones in the sample, 80% were seen once. The sequenced sample consisted of PBMCs. The receptors originated from a man in his forties or fifties in good health and CMV-seronegative.

This chain uses TRBV9 with TRBJ2-1; perhaps TRBD2 as D (5 bases). Germline V lookup: CDR1 SGDLS, CDR2 YYNGEE. V was shortened by 0 bases and J by 2 bases, with 9 bases between the two germline ends. The CDR3 consists of 15 residues. The CDR3: CASSVDGGTYNEQFF. The CDR3 DNA is TGTGCCAGCAGCGTAGACGGAGGCACCTACAATGAGCAGTTCTTC.

V gene TRBV30 combines with J gene TRBJ2-5; 9 bases match TRBD2. J gave up 7 bases and V 5 bases, and 8 bases lay outside the gene matches. There are 13 residues in the CDR3. Germline lookup yields CDR1 GTSNPN and CDR2 SVGIG (reference sequence). CDR3 sequence: CAWASGVRGTQYF. CDR3 coding DNA: TGTGCCTGGGCTAGCGGGGTAAGGGGGACCCAGTACTTC.

This rearrangement joins TRBV30 to TRBJ1-3, with D unclear. CDR1 and CDR2 from the germline V gene are GTSNPN and SVGIG (reference sequence). Between the trimmed V and J ends, which lost 5 bases and 0 bases, there was a span of 8 bases. The CDR3 consists of 13 residues. Here the CDR3 DNA reads TGTGCCTGGGCCCGGGGCTCTGGAAACACCATATATTTT. Amino acid sequence: CAWARGSGNTIYF.

The chain recombines TRBV18 with TRBJ1-5; D uncertain. The V gene lost 2 bases and the J gene lost 4 bases, with 12 bases spanning the gap. Germline lookup yields CDR1 KGHSH and CDR2 LQKENI. The CDR3 has 15 residues. As DNA, the CDR3 is TGTGCCAGCTCACCAGGTACCACGACAAATCAGCCCCAGCATTTT. Protein sequence: CASSPGTTTNQPQHF. Using reference TRBV18 and TRBJ1-5 for the parts outside the CDR3, the full variable domain is NAGVMQNPRHLVRRRGQEARLRCSPMKGHSHVYWYRQLPEEGLKFMVYLQKENIIDESGMPKERFSAEFPKEGPSILRIQQVVRGDSAAYFCASSPGTTTNQPQHFGDGTRLSIL.

This chain joins TRBV6-5 and TRBJ2-2; D may be TRBD1 (6 bases). V lost 8 bases to trimming and J lost 4 bases, with 17 bases between them. Germline lookup yields CDR1 MNHEY and CDR2 SVGAGI. This CDR3 has 15 amino acids. The CDR3 region is CASGVGALGTGELFF. CDR3 sequence (DNA): TGTGCCAGCGGGGTGGGGGCGCTGGGCACCGGGGAGCTGTTTTTT.

The rearrangement links TRBV19 to TRBJ1-2, with 8 bases identical to TRBD1. Trimming took 4 bases from V and 6 from J; bases not matched to a gene: 10. This CDR3 contains 15 residues. Germline CDR1 and CDR2: LNHDA and SQIVND (reference sequence). In DNA, the CDR3 is TGTGCCAGTAGTACAAGGACAGGGCGCCTAGATGGCTACACCTTC. This sequence encodes CASSTRTGRLDGYTF.

This clone was found a few times. The rearrangement uses TRBV4-3 and TRBJ1-1; tentative D call: TRBD1 (5 bases). Germline lookup yields CDR1 LGHNA and CDR2 YSLEER. Trimming shortened V by 0 bases and J by 5 bases, and 13 bases separated the two germline ends. The CDR3 length is 15 residues. The CDR3, as DNA: TGCGCCAGCAGCCAAGATTATCAAAGGGGTACTGAAGCTTTCTTT. It specifies CASSQDYQRGTEAFF.

The chain employs TRBV4-3 and TRBJ1-1; D not resolved. Germline V gene sequence: CDR1 LGHNA, CDR2 YSLEER. Between the trimmed V and J ends, which lost 2 bases and 7 bases, there was a span of 17 bases. This CDR3 has 15 amino acids. CDR3 nucleotides: TGCGCCAGCAGCCAATATCCTCTCGGGTTTGGTGAAGCTTTCTTT. It codes for CASSQYPLGFGEAFF.